These T cell receptor beta chains were read from a single sample in a study of shared clonotypes between healthy human individuals. The protocol was immunoSEQ multiplex PCR, while the TCRdb copy is restricted to in-frame clones and leaves out a portion. The sample holds around 700,000 clones, 74% seen once. Material: memory CD4+ T cells sorted from blood. The receptors were gathered from a woman in her thirties in good health. Each CDR3 is given with its conserved first and last residue. A D gene is named only where the DNA matches it firmly. Rows give clone size only sometimes, using once, few, many, or a class for an expanded clone.

J gene: TRBJ1-2
D gene: -
clone size: -
V gene: TRBV5-4
CDR3 protein: CASSFGRANYGYTF
CDR3 DNA: TGTGCCAGCAGCTTTGGCCGGGCCAACTATGGCTACACCTTC

J gene: TRBJ2-7
D gene: -
clone size: -
V gene: TRBV7-2
CDR3 protein: CASSFGGTASYEQYF
CDR3 DNA: TGTGCCAGCAGCTTTGGGGGGACAGCGTCCTACGAGCAGTACTTC

J gene: TRBJ1-1
D gene: -
clone size: once
V gene: TRBV5-4
CDR3 protein: CASSLGRIVNTEAFF
CDR3 DNA: TGTGCCAGCAGCTTGGGGCGGATCGTTAACACTGAAGCTTTCTTT

J gene: TRBJ2-7
D gene: TRBD1
clone size: many
V gene: TRBV18
CDR3 protein: CASSSTGTGGYEQYF
CDR3 DNA: TGTGCCAGCTCGTCTACCGGGACAGGGGGATACGAGCAGTACTTC

J gene: TRBJ2-7
D gene: TRBD2
clone size: few
V gene: TRBV6-5
CDR3 protein: CASSQTSGSSYEQYF
CDR3 DNA: TGTGCCAGCAGCCAGACTAGCGGGAGTTCCTACGAGCAGTACTTC

J gene: TRBJ2-7
D gene: -
clone size: few
V gene: TRBV4-2
CDR3 protein: CASSHPGLDVYEQYF
CDR3 DNA: TGTGCCAGCAGCCACCCGGGACTGGACGTCTACGAGCAGTACTTC

J gene: TRBJ1-2
D gene: -
clone size: -
V gene: TRBV6-6
CDR3 protein: CASSYLPGYYGYTF
CDR3 DNA: TGTGCCAGCAGTTACCTTCCAGGGTACTATGGCTACACCTTC

J gene: TRBJ2-5
D gene: -
clone size: -
V gene: TRBV7-9
CDR3 protein: CASSLAVPQETQYF
CDR3 DNA: TGTGCCAGCAGCTTAGCGGTGCCCCAAGAGACCCAGTACTTC

J gene: TRBJ1-2
D gene: TRBD1
clone size: many
V gene: TRBV7-9
CDR3 protein: CASSPRTGFTYGYTF
CDR3 DNA: TGTGCCAGCAGCCCAAGGACAGGGTTCACCTATGGCTACACCTTC

J gene: TRBJ1-5
D gene: TRBD1
clone size: -
V gene: TRBV4-2
CDR3 protein: CASSHGGGTGRQHF
CDR3 DNA: TGTGCCAGCAGCCATGGAGGGGGGACAGGGCGCCAGCATTTT

J gene: TRBJ2-3
D gene: -
clone size: -
V gene: TRBV14
CDR3 protein: CASSPFGGVVTDTQYF
CDR3 DNA: TGTGCCAGCAGCCCCTTTGGGGGAGTGGTCACAGATACGCAGTATTTT

J gene: TRBJ2-1
D gene: TRBD1
clone size: -
V gene: TRBV5-1
CDR3 protein: CASSLGQGHNEQFF
CDR3 DNA: TGCGCCAGCAGCTTGGGACAGGGACACAATGAGCAGTTCTTC

J gene: TRBJ2-1
D gene: -
clone size: -
V gene: TRBV9
CDR3 protein: CASTPLADSYNEQFF
CDR3 DNA: TGTGCCAGCACCCCCTTAGCGGACTCCTACAATGAGCAGTTCTTC

J gene: TRBJ2-1
D gene: -
clone size: -
V gene: TRBV30
CDR3 protein: CAWSVDGPYNEQFF
CDR3 DNA: TGTGCCTGGAGTGTAGACGGGCCCTACAATGAGCAGTTCTTC

J gene: TRBJ2-1
D gene: -
clone size: -
V gene: TRBV5-4
CDR3 protein: CASSWGKVREQFF
CDR3 DNA: TGTGCCAGCAGCTGGGGTAAGGTTCGTGAGCAGTTCTTC

J gene: TRBJ1-5
D gene: TRBD1
clone size: -
V gene: TRBV2
CDR3 protein: CASRTGVGQPQHF
CDR3 DNA: TGTGCCAGCAGAACAGGGGTAGGGCAGCCCCAGCATTTT

J gene: TRBJ2-2
D gene: -
clone size: -
V gene: TRBV28
CDR3 protein: CASSQIGRPTGELFF
CDR3 DNA: TGTGCCAGCAGCCAAATTGGGCGGCCCACCGGGGAGCTGTTTTTT

J gene: TRBJ2-3
D gene: -
clone size: many
V gene: TRBV2
CDR3 protein: CASRDLARTDTQYF
CDR3 DNA: TGTGCCAGCAGAGACCTAGCGCGCACAGATACGCAGTATTTT

J gene: TRBJ2-7
D gene: -
clone size: -
V gene: TRBV2
CDR3 protein: CASSWGIDEQYF
CDR3 DNA: TGTGCCAGCTCATGGGGGATCGACGAGCAGTACTTC

J gene: TRBJ2-7
D gene: -
clone size: -
V gene: TRBV5-5
CDR3 protein: CASSQLGQTYYEQYF
CDR3 DNA: TGTGCCAGCAGCCAACTTGGACAGACCTATTACGAGCAGTACTTC

J gene: TRBJ2-3
D gene: TRBD2
clone size: -
V gene: TRBV10-3
CDR3 protein: CAISGTWTSDSTDTQYF
CDR3 DNA: TGTGCCATCAGTGGGACCTGGACTAGCGATAGCACAGATACGCAGTATTTT

J gene: TRBJ2-2
D gene: TRBD2
clone size: -
V gene: TRBV11-2
CDR3 protein: CASSRSSGRSVTGELFF
CDR3 DNA: TGTGCCAGCAGCAGATCTAGCGGGAGAAGCGTTACCGGGGAGCTGTTTTTT

J gene: TRBJ1-4
D gene: TRBD1
clone size: -
V gene: TRBV7-9
CDR3 protein: CASSFQGVWVNEKLFF
CDR3 DNA: TGTGCCAGCAGCTTCCAGGGGGTATGGGTAAATGAAAAACTGTTTTTT

J gene: TRBJ2-1
D gene: TRBD2
clone size: -
V gene: TRBV6-5
CDR3 protein: CASSYSTAGANEQFF
CDR3 DNA: TGTGCCAGCAGTTACTCGACAGCGGGAGCAAATGAGCAGTTCTTC

J gene: TRBJ1-1
D gene: TRBD1
clone size: -
V gene: TRBV19
CDR3 protein: CASSARTGGNSEAFF
CDR3 DNA: TGTGCCAGTAGTGCACGGACAGGGGGCAATTCTGAAGCTTTCTTT

J gene: TRBJ1-4
D gene: TRBD1
clone size: few
V gene: TRBV19
CDR3 protein: CASTGQRNEKLFF
CDR3 DNA: TGTGCCAGTACGGGACAGAGGAATGAAAAACTGTTTTTT

J gene: TRBJ2-7
D gene: TRBD1
clone size: -
V gene: TRBV7-9
CDR3 protein: CASSDRDRRGEQYF
CDR3 DNA: TGTGCCAGCAGCGACCGGGACAGGAGGGGAGAGCAGTACTTC

J gene: TRBJ1-2
D gene: TRBD1
clone size: few
V gene: TRBV29-1
CDR3 protein: CSVIQGSYGYTF
CDR3 DNA: TGCAGCGTGATACAGGGGTCCTATGGCTACACCTTC

J gene: TRBJ2-3
D gene: TRBD2
clone size: -
V gene: TRBV10-3
CDR3 protein: CAISGGRASTDTQYF
CDR3 DNA: TGTGCCATCAGTGGCGGGAGGGCCAGTACAGATACGCAGTATTTT

J gene: TRBJ2-2
D gene: -
clone size: -
V gene: TRBV27
CDR3 protein: CASSTGRRRNTGELFF
CDR3 DNA: TGTGCCAGCAGCACAGGAAGAAGACGCAACACCGGGGAGCTGTTTTTT

J gene: TRBJ1-1
D gene: -
clone size: few
V gene: TRBV2
CDR3 protein: CASSERGTEAFF
CDR3 DNA: TGTGCCAGCAGTGAGAGGGGCACTGAAGCTTTCTTT

J gene: TRBJ2-7
D gene: -
clone size: -
V gene: TRBV5-1
CDR3 protein: CASSQGLQTYEQYF
CDR3 DNA: TGCGCCAGCAGCCAGGGACTGCAAACATACGAGCAGTACTTC

J gene: TRBJ2-3
D gene: TRBD2
clone size: -
V gene: TRBV7-9
CDR3 protein: CASSLRRGGHKREGDTQYF
CDR3 DNA: TGTGCCAGCAGCCTAAGGCGGGGGGGCCATAAGCGGGAAGGAGATACGCAGTATTTT

J gene: TRBJ2-5
D gene: -
clone size: -
V gene: TRBV18
CDR3 protein: CASSPPLGRVQETQYF
CDR3 DNA: TGTGCCAGCTCACCACCTTTAGGCAGAGTACAAGAGACCCAGTACTTC

J gene: TRBJ1-6
D gene: -
clone size: once
V gene: TRBV9
CDR3 protein: CASSVGAPPLHF
CDR3 DNA: TGTGCCAGCAGCGTAGGGGCCCCACCCCTCCACTTT

J gene: TRBJ1-5
D gene: -
clone size: -
V gene: TRBV19
CDR3 protein: CASSIGRITRDQPQHF
CDR3 DNA: TGTGCCAGTAGTATAGGTAGGATAACCAGGGATCAGCCCCAGCATTTT

J gene: TRBJ1-3
D gene: -
clone size: -
V gene: TRBV18
CDR3 protein: CASLSGLSGNTIYF
CDR3 DNA: TGTGCCAGCCTCTCGGGGCTCTCTGGAAACACCATATATTTT

J gene: TRBJ1-2
D gene: TRBD1
clone size: -
V gene: TRBV7-9
CDR3 protein: CASSPGTGNSLVSYTF
CDR3 DNA: TGTGCCAGCAGCCCGGGGACAGGGAACTCCCTAGTTAGCTACACCTTC

J gene: TRBJ2-2
D gene: TRBD2
clone size: once
V gene: TRBV28
CDR3 protein: CASSRPALAGVGNTGELFF
CDR3 DNA: TGTGCCAGCAGTAGACCCGCACTAGCGGGAGTAGGGAACACCGGGGAGCTGTTTTTT

J gene: TRBJ2-5
D gene: TRBD2
clone size: once
V gene: TRBV4-1
CDR3 protein: CASSQEGGRTGGQYF
CDR3 DNA: TGCGCCAGCAGCCAAGAGGGAGGGAGAACAGGCGGCCAGTACTTC

J gene: TRBJ1-4
D gene: -
clone size: -
V gene: TRBV7-2
CDR3 protein: CASSPRVLNEKLFF
CDR3 DNA: TGTGCCAGCAGCCCTCGGGTTCTTAATGAAAAACTGTTTTTT